The rows below give T cell receptor beta chains drawn from one sample of a study of blood T cell repertoires in COVID-19. TCRdb's table, derived via immunoSEQ multiplex PCR, lists solely in-frame clones and lacks some. Of 200,000 to 250,000 clones listed, 82% are singletons. The sequencing sample was made of PBMCs or T cells enriched from blood (not recorded which). The origin of the receptors is a woman aged 55-69 years who had recovered from COVID-19. CDR3s include the opening cysteine and the closing phenylalanine or tryptophan. Each record gives: clone size, V gene, D gene, CDR3 length, J gene, CDR3 DNA, CDR3 protein. D genes are given only for firm matches. Size is stated for part of the rows, as once, few or many counts, or as a class when the clone is expanded.

clone_size: .
v_call: TRBV4-2
d_call: .
cdr3_length: 16
j_call: TRBJ2-7
cdr3_nt: TGTGCCAGCAGCCCCTCGGTGGGGCAGGTGACCTACGAGCAGTACTTC
cdr3_aa: CASSPSVGQVTYEQYF

clone_size: .
v_call: TRBV5-1
d_call: .
cdr3_length: 14
j_call: TRBJ1-6
cdr3_nt: TGCGCCAGCAGCTGGGGGCCTAAAAATTCACCCCTCCACTTT
cdr3_aa: CASSWGPKNSPLHF

clone_size: .
v_call: TRBV6-5
d_call: .
cdr3_length: 14
j_call: TRBJ2-5
cdr3_nt: TGTGCCAGCAGTTACTCAAGGACTCAAGAGACCCAGTACTTC
cdr3_aa: CASSYSRTQETQYF

clone_size: .
v_call: TRBV6-2/TRBV6-3
d_call: TRBD1
cdr3_length: 14
j_call: TRBJ1-6
cdr3_nt: TGTGCCAGCAGCACCGGGACAGGGGGATCACCCCTCCACTTT
cdr3_aa: CASSTGTGGSPLHF

clone_size: .
v_call: TRBV5-1
d_call: .
cdr3_length: 14
j_call: TRBJ2-1
cdr3_nt: TGCGCCAGCAGCTTGGGGCAGGTGAGGGATGAGCAGTTCTTC
cdr3_aa: CASSLGQVRDEQFF

clone_size: once
v_call: TRBV7-9
d_call: TRBD1
cdr3_length: 13
j_call: TRBJ1-2
cdr3_nt: TGTGCCAGCAGCTTCGACAGGGGAGATGGCTACACCTTC
cdr3_aa: CASSFDRGDGYTF

clone_size: .
v_call: TRBV19
d_call: .
cdr3_length: 15
j_call: TRBJ1-1
cdr3_nt: TGTGCCAGTAGTATCTCCAGGGGTATGAACACTGAAGCTTTCTTT
cdr3_aa: CASSISRGMNTEAFF

clone_size: .
v_call: TRBV19
d_call: TRBD2
cdr3_length: 15
j_call: TRBJ2-7
cdr3_nt: TGTGCCAGTAGTATCCCGGGACTAGCATCCTACGAGCAGTACTTC
cdr3_aa: CASSIPGLASYEQYF

clone_size: .
v_call: TRBV30
d_call: .
cdr3_length: 14
j_call: TRBJ2-1
cdr3_nt: TGTGCCTGGAGTGTTGGCGGTTCCTACAATGAGCAGTTCTTC
cdr3_aa: CAWSVGGSYNEQFF

clone_size: once
v_call: TRBV7-2
d_call: .
cdr3_length: 15
j_call: TRBJ2-1
cdr3_nt: TGTGCCAGCAGCTTAGGCCCCTTCGGAGCGGATGAGCAGTTCTTC
cdr3_aa: CASSLGPFGADEQFF

clone_size: .
v_call: TRBV11-3
d_call: .
cdr3_length: 15
j_call: TRBJ2-2
cdr3_nt: TGTGCCAGCAGCTTAGGTCAGGGGAACACCGGGGAGCTGTTTTTT
cdr3_aa: CASSLGQGNTGELFF

clone_size: once
v_call: TRBV18
d_call: .
cdr3_length: 15
j_call: TRBJ1-1
cdr3_nt: TGTGCCAGCTCACCACCGCCTCAGAGGCACACTGAAGCTTTCTTT
cdr3_aa: CASSPPPQRHTEAFF

clone_size: .
v_call: TRBV27
d_call: .
cdr3_length: 14
j_call: TRBJ1-2
cdr3_nt: TGTGCCAGCAGTCCTCAATTACGAGGCTATGGCTACACCTTC
cdr3_aa: CASSPQLRGYGYTF

clone_size: .
v_call: TRBV6-2/TRBV6-3
d_call: TRBD2
cdr3_length: 12
j_call: TRBJ2-4
cdr3_nt: TGTGCCAGCAGTCGACTAGCTGACTTACAGTACTTC
cdr3_aa: CASSRLADLQYF

clone_size: .
v_call: TRBV24-1
d_call: TRBD2
cdr3_length: 16
j_call: TRBJ2-1
cdr3_nt: TGTGCCACCAGTGATACGAGCGGGAGGAGTTACAATGAGCAGTTCTTC
cdr3_aa: CATSDTSGRSYNEQFF

clone_size: .
v_call: TRBV7-6
d_call: TRBD1
cdr3_length: 14
j_call: TRBJ1-6
cdr3_nt: TGTGCCAGCAGCTCAGACAGGGGAAGCTCACCCCTCCACTTT
cdr3_aa: CASSSDRGSSPLHF

clone_size: .
v_call: TRBV29-1
d_call: TRBD2
cdr3_length: 16
j_call: TRBJ2-5
cdr3_nt: TGCAGCGTTCCAGGGGGTAGCGGGGGCCAAGGGGAGACCCAGTACTTC
cdr3_aa: CSVPGGSGGQGETQYF

clone_size: .
v_call: TRBV9
d_call: .
cdr3_length: 14
j_call: TRBJ1-4
cdr3_nt: TGTGCCAGCAGCGTAGCTGCAACTAATGAAAAACTGTTTTTT
cdr3_aa: CASSVAATNEKLFF

clone_size: .
v_call: TRBV3-1/TRBV3-2
d_call: .
cdr3_length: 15
j_call: TRBJ2-5
cdr3_nt: TGTGCCAGCAGCCAAATGGCGCTGCCAGGGGAGACCCAGTACTTC
cdr3_aa: CASSQMALPGETQYF

clone_size: .
v_call: TRBV3-1/TRBV3-2
d_call: TRBD1
cdr3_length: 14
j_call: TRBJ1-2
cdr3_nt: TGTGCCAGCAGCCGGACAGGGGTCAACTATGGCTACACCTTC
cdr3_aa: CASSRTGVNYGYTF

clone_size: .
v_call: TRBV12-3/TRBV12-4
d_call: .
cdr3_length: 11
j_call: TRBJ2-1
cdr3_nt: TGTGCCAGCAGTTTGAGAGTTGAGCAGTTCTTC
cdr3_aa: CASSLRVEQFF

clone_size: few
v_call: TRBV6-7
d_call: .
cdr3_length: 17
j_call: TRBJ2-7
cdr3_nt: TGTGCCAGCAGTTACCCCAAGGGGGGGGGAGGAGGCTACGAGCAGTACTTC
cdr3_aa: CASSYPKGGGGGYEQYF

clone_size: .
v_call: TRBV3-1/TRBV3-2
d_call: TRBD1
cdr3_length: 15
j_call: TRBJ2-7
cdr3_nt: TGTGCCAGCAGATACGGGACAGGGGGCTTCTACGAGCAGTACTTC
cdr3_aa: CASRYGTGGFYEQYF

clone_size: .
v_call: TRBV6-5
d_call: TRBD1
cdr3_length: 13
j_call: TRBJ2-1
cdr3_nt: TGTGCCAGCAGTTACGGGACAGGGTCTGAGCAGTTCTTC
cdr3_aa: CASSYGTGSEQFF